This TCR beta chain appears in the sequencing data of a study of blood T cell repertoires in COVID-19. The germline gives CDR1 LGHNT, CDR2 FRNRAP. V was shortened by 6 bases and J by 0 bases, with 21 bases between the two germline ends. This CDR3 has 19 residues. The protocol was immunoSEQ multiplex PCR, while the TCRdb copy is restricted to in-frame clones and leaves out a portion. The table has 120,000 or so clones, approximately 83% seen once. Sample: peripheral blood. This sequence originates from a man in his sixties with acute or convalescent COVID-19. This chain uses TRBV12-5 with TRBJ1-6, with D possibly TRBD1 on 5 matching bases. CDR3 in DNA: TGTGCTAGTGGGCAGGGAAGGGCCCTTTTGGGCTCCTATAATTCACCCCTCCACTTT. Residues: CASGQGRALLGSYNSPLHF.